The next 8 T cell receptor beta chains were all read from a single sample in a study of shared clonotypes between healthy human individuals. Naivety among CD8 cells was defined by CD45RO negativity and positive CCR7 selection, thereby excluding terminally differentiated effector memory CD45RA+ cells. Only in-frame clones appear in the TCRdb table, and some are missing; sequencing was by immunoSEQ multiplex PCR. This table has about 2,100,000 clones, about 93% appearing once. The sample comprised naive CD8+ T cells from PBMCs. The receptors were gathered from a man aged 18 to 30 in good health. Some clones in this sample may be carry-over from other donors' samples.

J is TRBJ1-2 and V is TRBV5-3; no definite D call. TRBV5-3 is an ORF, and what it does is uncertain. This CDR3 has 15 amino acids. Trimming removed 8 bases at V and 0 bases at J, with 17 bases between. The CDR3 loop reads CARNDGSYANYGYTF. As DNA, the CDR3 is TGTGCCAGGAATGACGGTTCCTACGCTAACTATGGCTACACCTTC.

This sequence joins TRBV30 and TRBJ1-2; D is undetermined. The CDR3 length is 13 residues. CDR1 and CDR2 from the germline V gene are GTSNPN and SVGIG (reference sequence). The germline V and J ends were trimmed by 1 base and 2 bases, with 8 bases remaining between them. The CDR3 region has the DNA TGTGCCTGGAGTGGTCGGGTAAACTATGGCTACACCTTC. It encodes CAWSGRVNYGYTF.

This sequence joins TRBV7-2 and TRBJ2-7; TRBD2 matches at 7 bases. The CDR3 is 15 residues long. Trimming took 1 base from V and 5 from J; bases not matched to a gene: 8. Per the germline V gene, CDR1 is SGHTA and CDR2 is FQGNSA. The CDR3 DNA is TGTGCCAGCAGCTTAGTGCGGGGGAAGGTTGACGAGCAGTACTTC. This encodes CASSLVRGKVDEQYF.

This chain connects TRBV4-1 to TRBJ2-2, with TRBD2 matching over 11 bases. This CDR3 comprises 15 residues. CDR1 is MGHRA and CDR2 is YSYEKL in the germline V gene. The V gene end was trimmed by 3 bases and the J gene end by 4 bases; junction bases not matched to a gene: 1. In nucleotides, the CDR3 is TGCGCCAGCAGCCACACTAGCGGGAGCACCGGGGAGCTGTTTTTT. This sequence encodes CASSHTSGSTGELFF.

This sequence joins TRBV7-8 and TRBJ2-1; 11 nucleotides line up with TRBD1. Germline V CDR1 and CDR2: SGHVS, FQNEAQ. The length of the CDR3 is 16 residues. V gave up 4 bases and J gave up 6 bases; unmatched junction bases: 8. The CDR3 nucleotides read TGTGCCAGCAGCTCGGTACCGGGACAGGGGGTCAATGAGCAGTTCTTC. Translated: CASSSVPGQGVNEQFF.

The chain joins TRBV19 to TRBJ1-1; TRBD1 matches 7 bases. The germline V gene has CDR1 LNHDA and CDR2 SQIVND (reference sequence). CDR3 length: 17 amino acids. With 7 bases clipped from V and 1 base from J, the junction kept 15 bases outside the gene matches. The CDR3 DNA is TGTGCCAGTACGACGGGAAGGGGGCGGATCCCGAACACTGAAGCTTTCTTT. This codes for CASTTGRGRIPNTEAFF.

The chain combines TRBV7-9 with TRBJ1-6; D is unclear. V lost 5 bases to trimming and J lost 7 bases, with 6 bases between them. CDR3 size: 12 residues. From germline, CDR1 is SEHNR and CDR2 FQNEAQ (reference sequence). This CDR3 reads CASSMSNSPLHF. The CDR3 nucleotides are TGTGCCAGCAGCATGAGCAATTCACCCCTCCACTTT.

This clone is a singleton in its sample. The chain combines TRBV9 with TRBJ2-7; D is possibly TRBD1 or TRBD2 (6 bases each). The germline gives CDR1 SGDLS, CDR2 YYNGEE. This CDR3 comprises 15 residues. Trimming took 3 bases from V and 0 from J, leaving 13 bases between them. The CDR3: CASSAGGFPSYEQYF. Written as DNA, the CDR3 is TGTGCCAGCAGCGCCGGGGGCTTCCCCTCCTACGAGCAGTACTTC.